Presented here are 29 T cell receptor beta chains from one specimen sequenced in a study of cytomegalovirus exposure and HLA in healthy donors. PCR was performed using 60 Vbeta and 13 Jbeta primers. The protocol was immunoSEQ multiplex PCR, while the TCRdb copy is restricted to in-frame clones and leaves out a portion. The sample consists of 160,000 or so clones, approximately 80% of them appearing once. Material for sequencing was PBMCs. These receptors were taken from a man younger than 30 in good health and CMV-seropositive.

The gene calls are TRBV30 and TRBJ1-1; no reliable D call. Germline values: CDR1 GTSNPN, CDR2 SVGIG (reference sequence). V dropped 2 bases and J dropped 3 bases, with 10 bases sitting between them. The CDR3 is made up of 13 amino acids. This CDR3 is CAWSQGLYTEAFF. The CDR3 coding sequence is TGTGCCTGGAGTCAAGGACTGTACACTGAAGCTTTCTTT.

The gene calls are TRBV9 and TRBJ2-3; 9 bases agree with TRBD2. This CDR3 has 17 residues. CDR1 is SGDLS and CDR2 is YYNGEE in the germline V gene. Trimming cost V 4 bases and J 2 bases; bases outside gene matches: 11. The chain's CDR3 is CASSPSGAGAHTDTQYF. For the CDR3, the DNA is TGTGCCAGCAGCCCTAGCGGGGCCGGGGCACACACAGATACGCAGTATTTT.

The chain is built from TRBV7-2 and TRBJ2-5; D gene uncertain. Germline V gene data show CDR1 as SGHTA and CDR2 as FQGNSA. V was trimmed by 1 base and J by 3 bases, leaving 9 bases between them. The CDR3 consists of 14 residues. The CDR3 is CASSLDRFKETQYF. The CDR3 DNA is TGTGCCAGCAGCTTAGATCGGTTTAAAGAGACCCAGTACTTC.

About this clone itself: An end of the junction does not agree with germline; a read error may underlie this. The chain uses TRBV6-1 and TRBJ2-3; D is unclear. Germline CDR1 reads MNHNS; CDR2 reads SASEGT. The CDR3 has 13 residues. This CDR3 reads CAGRTGSTDTQYF. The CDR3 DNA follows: TGTGCCGGCAGAACGGGTAGCACAGATACGCAGTATTTT.

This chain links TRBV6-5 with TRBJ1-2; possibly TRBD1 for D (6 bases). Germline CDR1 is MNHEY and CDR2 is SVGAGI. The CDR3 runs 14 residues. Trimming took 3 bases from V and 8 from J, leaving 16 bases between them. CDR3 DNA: TGTGCCAGCAGTTATAGTGGACACAGGGTCGGCTACACCTTC. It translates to CASSYSGHRVGYTF.

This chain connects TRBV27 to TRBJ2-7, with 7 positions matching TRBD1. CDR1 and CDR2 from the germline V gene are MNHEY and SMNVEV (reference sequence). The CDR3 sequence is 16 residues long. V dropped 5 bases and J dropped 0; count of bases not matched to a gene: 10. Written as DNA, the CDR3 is TGTGCCAGCAGTGCAAACAGGGGCCACAACTCCTACGAGCAGTACTTC. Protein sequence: CASSANRGHNSYEQYF.

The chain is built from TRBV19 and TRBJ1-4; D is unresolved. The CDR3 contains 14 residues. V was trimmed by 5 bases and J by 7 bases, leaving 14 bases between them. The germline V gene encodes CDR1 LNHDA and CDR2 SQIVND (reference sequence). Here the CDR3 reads CASSFTRPVEKLFF. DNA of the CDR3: TGTGCCAGTAGTTTCACCAGGCCTGTTGAAAAACTGTTTTTT.

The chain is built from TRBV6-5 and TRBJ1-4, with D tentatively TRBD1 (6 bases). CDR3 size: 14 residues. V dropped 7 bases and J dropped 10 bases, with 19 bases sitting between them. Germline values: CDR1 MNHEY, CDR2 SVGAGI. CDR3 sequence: CASKETGAMAKLFF. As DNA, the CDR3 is TGTGCCAGCAAGGAGACAGGAGCAATGGCAAAACTGTTTTTT.

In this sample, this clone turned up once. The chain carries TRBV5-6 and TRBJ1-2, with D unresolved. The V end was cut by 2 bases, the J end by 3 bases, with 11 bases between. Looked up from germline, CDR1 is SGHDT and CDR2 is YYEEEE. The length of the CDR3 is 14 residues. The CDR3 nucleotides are TGTGCCAGCAGCTTCGCACCAAGCGACTATGGCTACACCTTC. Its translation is CASSFAPSDYGYTF.

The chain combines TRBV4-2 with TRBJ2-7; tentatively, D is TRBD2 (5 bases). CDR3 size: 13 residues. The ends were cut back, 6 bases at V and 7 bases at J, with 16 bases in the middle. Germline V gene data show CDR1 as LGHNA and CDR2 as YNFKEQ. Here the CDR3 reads CASRDLARGEQYF. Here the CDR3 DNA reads TGTGCCAGCAGGGACTTAGCGAGAGGGGAGCAGTACTTC.

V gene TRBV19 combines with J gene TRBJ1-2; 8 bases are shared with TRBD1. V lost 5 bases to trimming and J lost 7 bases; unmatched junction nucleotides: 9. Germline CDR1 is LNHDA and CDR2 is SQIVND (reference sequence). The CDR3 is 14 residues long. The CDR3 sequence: CASSLTDRESGYTF. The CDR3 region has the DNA TGTGCCAGTAGTCTCACGGACAGGGAGTCTGGCTACACCTTC.

The CDR3 reads CASSSTSGANNEQFF. The CDR3 nucleotides read TGTGCCAGCAGCTCGACTAGCGGGGCAAACAATGAGCAGTTCTTC. This sequence joins TRBV11-1 and TRBJ2-1, with 11 positions matching TRBD2. The V gene's germline CDR1 is SGHAT and CDR2 FQDESV (reference sequence). V was clipped by 4 bases and J by 5 bases; unmatched bases: 4. This CDR3 region has 15 residues.

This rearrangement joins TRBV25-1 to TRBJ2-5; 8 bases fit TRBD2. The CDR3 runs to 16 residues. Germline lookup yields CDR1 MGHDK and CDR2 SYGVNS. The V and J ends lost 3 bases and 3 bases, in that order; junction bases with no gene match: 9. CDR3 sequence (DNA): TGTGCCAGCAGTGACTCCGCCCGGGGACTAGAAGAGACCCAGTACTTC. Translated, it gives CASSDSARGLEETQYF.

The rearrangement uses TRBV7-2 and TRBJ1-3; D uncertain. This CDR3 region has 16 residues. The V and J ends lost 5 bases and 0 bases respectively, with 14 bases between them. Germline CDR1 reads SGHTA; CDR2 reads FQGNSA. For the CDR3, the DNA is TGTGCCAGCAGCCCCGGAGTTTTCCTCTCTGGAAACACCATATATTTT. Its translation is CASSPGVFLSGNTIYF.

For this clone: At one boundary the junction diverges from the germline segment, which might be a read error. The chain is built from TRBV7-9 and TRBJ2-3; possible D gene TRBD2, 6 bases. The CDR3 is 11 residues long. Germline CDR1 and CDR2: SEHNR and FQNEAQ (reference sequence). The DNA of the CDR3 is TGTGCCAGCAGCTCGACTAGGCCAGTTGATTTT. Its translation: CASSSTRPVDF.

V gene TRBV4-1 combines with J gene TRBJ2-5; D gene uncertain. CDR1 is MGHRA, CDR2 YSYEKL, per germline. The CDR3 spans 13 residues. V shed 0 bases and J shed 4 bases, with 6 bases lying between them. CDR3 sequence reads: CASSQDMSETQYF. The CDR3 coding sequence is TGCGCCAGCAGCCAAGATATGTCAGAGACCCAGTACTTC.

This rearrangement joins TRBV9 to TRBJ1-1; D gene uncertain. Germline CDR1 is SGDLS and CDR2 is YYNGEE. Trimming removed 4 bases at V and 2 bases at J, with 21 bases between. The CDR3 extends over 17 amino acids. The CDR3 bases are TGTGCCAGCAGCACACTCGTGAGGGCAGATAGTAACACTGAAGCTTTCTTT. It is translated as CASSTLVRADSNTEAFF.

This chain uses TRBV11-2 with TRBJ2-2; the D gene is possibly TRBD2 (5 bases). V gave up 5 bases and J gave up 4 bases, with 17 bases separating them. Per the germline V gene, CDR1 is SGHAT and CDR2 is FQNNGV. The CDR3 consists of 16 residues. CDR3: CASSLPDGESTGELFF. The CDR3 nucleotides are TGTGCCAGCAGCCTACCGGACGGGGAGAGCACCGGGGAGCTGTTTTTT.

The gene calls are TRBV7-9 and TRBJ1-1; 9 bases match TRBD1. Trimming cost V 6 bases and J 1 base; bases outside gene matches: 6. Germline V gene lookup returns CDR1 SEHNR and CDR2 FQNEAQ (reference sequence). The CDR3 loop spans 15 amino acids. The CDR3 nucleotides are TGTGCCAGCAGTCCGGGGACAGGGACGAACACTGAAGCTTTCTTT. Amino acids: CASSPGTGTNTEAFF.

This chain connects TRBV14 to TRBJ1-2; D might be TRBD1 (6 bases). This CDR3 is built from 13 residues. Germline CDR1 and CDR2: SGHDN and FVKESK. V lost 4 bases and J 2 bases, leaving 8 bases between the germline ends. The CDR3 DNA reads TGTGCCAGCAGCCCGGACAGCAACTATGGCTACACCTTC. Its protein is CASSPDSNYGYTF.

For the CDR3, the DNA is TGCAGCGTTGCCCGACCAGACAGGATTAACACTGAAGCTTTCTTT. Protein product: CSVARPDRINTEAFF. V is TRBV29-1 and J is TRBJ1-1; TRBD1 might be the D (6 bases). The germline V and J ends were trimmed by 4 bases and 2 bases, with 17 bases remaining between them. The CDR3 runs to 15 residues. The germline CDR1 and CDR2 sequences are SQVTM and ANQGSEA.

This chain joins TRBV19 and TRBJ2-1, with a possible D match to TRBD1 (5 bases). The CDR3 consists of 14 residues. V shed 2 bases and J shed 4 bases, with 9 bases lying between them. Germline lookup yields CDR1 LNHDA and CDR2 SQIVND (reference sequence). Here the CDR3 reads CASSIKGLYNEQFF. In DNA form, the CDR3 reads TGTGCCAGTAGTATAAAGGGGCTTTACAATGAGCAGTTCTTC.

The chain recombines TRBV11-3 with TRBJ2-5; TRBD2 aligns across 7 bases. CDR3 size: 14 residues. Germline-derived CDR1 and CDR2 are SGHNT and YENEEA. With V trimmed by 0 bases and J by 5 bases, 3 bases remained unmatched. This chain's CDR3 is CASSLDTSAETQYF. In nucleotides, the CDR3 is TGTGCCAGCAGCTTAGATACTAGCGCTGAGACCCAGTACTTC.

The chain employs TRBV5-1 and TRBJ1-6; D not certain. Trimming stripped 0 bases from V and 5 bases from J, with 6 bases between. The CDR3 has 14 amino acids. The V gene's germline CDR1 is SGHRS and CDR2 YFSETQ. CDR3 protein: CASSLELHNSPLHF. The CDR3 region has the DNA TGCGCCAGCAGCTTGGAACTCCATAATTCACCCCTCCACTTT.

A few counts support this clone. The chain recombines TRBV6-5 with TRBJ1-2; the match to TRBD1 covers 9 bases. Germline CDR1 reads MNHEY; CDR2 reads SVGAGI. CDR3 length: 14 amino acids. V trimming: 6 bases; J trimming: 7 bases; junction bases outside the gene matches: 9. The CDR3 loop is CASSRQGGGGGYTF. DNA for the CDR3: TGTGCCAGCAGCCGACAGGGGGGGGGCGGTGGCTACACCTTC.

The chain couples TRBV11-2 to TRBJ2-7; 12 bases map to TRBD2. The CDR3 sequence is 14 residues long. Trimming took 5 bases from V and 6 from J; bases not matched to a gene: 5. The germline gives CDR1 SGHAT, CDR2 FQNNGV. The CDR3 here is CASSGLAGLLEQYF. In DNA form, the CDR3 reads TGTGCCAGCAGCGGACTAGCGGGGCTACTCGAGCAGTACTTC.

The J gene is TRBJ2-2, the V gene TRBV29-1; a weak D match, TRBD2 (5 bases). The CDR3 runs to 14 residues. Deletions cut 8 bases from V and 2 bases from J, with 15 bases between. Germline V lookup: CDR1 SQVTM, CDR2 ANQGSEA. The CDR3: CSTPGPGNTGELFF. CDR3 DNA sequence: TGCAGCACCCCCGGACCGGGAAACACCGGGGAGCTGTTTTTT.

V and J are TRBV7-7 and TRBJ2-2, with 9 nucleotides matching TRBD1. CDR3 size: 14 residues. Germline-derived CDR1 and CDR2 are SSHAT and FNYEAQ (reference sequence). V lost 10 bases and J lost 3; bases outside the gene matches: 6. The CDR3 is CAIKTGGDTGELFF. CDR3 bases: TGTGCCATCAAGACAGGGGGAGACACCGGGGAGCTGTTTTTT. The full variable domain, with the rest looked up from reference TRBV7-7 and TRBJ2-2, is GAGVSQSPRYKVTKRGQDVTLRCDPISSHATLYWYQQALGQGPEFLTYFNYEAQPDKSGLPSDRFSAERPEGSISTLTIQRTEQRDSAMYRCAIKTGGDTGELFFGEGSRLTVL.

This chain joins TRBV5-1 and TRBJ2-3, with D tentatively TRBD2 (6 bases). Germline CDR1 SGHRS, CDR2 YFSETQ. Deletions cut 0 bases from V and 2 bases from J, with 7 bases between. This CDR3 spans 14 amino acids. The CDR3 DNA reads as TGCGCCAGCAGCTTGGGGGACTTCACAGATACGCAGTATTTT. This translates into CASSLGDFTDTQYF.